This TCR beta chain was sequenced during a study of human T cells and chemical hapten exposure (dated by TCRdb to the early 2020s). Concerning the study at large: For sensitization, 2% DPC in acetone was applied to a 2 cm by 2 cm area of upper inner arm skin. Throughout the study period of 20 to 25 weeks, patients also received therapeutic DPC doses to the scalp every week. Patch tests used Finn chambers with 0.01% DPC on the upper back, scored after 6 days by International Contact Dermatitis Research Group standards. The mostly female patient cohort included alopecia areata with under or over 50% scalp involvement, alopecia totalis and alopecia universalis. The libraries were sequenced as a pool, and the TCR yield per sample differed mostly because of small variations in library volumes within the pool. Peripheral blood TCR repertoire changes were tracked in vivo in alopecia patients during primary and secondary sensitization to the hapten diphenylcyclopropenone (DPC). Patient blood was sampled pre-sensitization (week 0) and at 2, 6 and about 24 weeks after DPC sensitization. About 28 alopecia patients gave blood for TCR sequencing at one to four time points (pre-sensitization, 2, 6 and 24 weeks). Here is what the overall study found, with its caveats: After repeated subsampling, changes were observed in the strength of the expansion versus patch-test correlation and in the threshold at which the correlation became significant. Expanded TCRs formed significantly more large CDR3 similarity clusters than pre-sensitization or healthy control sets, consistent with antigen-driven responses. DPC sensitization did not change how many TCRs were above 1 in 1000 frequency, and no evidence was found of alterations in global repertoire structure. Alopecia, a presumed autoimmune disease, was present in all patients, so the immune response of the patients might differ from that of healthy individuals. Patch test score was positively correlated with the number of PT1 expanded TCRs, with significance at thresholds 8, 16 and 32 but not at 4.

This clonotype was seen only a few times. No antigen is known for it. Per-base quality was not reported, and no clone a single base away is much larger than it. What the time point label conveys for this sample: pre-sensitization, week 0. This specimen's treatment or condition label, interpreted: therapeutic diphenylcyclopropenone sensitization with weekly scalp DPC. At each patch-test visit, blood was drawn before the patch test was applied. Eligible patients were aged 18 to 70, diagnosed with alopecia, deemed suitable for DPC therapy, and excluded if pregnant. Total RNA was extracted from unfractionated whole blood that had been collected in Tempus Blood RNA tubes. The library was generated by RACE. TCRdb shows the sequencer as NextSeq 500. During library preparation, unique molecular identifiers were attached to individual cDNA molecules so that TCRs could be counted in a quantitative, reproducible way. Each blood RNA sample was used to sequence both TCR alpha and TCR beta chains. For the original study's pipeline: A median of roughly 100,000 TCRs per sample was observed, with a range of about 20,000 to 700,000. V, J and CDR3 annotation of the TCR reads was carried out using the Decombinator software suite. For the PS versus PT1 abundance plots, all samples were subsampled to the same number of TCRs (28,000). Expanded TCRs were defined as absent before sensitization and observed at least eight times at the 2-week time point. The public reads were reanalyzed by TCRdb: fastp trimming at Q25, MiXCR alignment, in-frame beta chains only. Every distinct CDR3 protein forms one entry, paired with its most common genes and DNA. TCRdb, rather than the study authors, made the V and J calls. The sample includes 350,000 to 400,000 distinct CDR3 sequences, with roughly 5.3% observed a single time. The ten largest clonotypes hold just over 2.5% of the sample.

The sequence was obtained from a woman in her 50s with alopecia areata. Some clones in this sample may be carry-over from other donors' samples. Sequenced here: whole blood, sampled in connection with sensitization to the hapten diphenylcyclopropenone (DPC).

The sequenced DNA: TGTGCCAGCAGTGGGTCGGGACCGAGAAGGCAGCAGTACTTC. The translation is CASSGSGPRRQQYF. This chain is built from TRBV27 and TRBJ2-7; the D gene is perhaps TRBD1 or TRBD2, as each covers 5 bases. V is reduced by 5 bases and J by 8 bases, leaving a spacing of 19 bases between them. The CDR3 sequence holds 14 residues, the cysteine and phenylalanine included. Only CDR3 DNA is held: 42 bases, read in frame from base 1. As encoded in the germline V gene (reference sequence), CDR1 is MNHEY while CDR2 is SMNVEV.